This T cell receptor (beta chain) was found in a study of blood T cell repertoires in COVID-19. Study-wide background: PBMCs, B-cell-depleted T cells, or T cells provided the cDNA or gDNA that made up the material.

Source study methods: Counts of nucleated cells, estimated from reference gene primer amplification, were obtained. TCRdb keeps only in-frame clones here, not all; method: immunoSEQ multiplex PCR. That table furnishes V, J and clone size, whereas the DNA furnished D and trimming. The sample yields approximately 230,000 clones, approximately 86% seen once. The participants were between roughly 18 and 100 years old and came from about two dozen US areas. The sequencing sample was made of PBMCs or T cells enriched from blood (not recorded which). The TCR comes from a woman in her 30s with acute COVID-19.

The CDR3 nucleotides read TGTGCCAGCAGCAAGGGGACTAGCGGAGCGGTGAACACCGGGGAGCTGTTTTTT. Protein: CASSKGTSGAVNTGELFF. The chain is built from TRBV21-1 and TRBJ2-2; TRBD2, as called in the table, went unchecked against the DNA. TRBV21-1 is a pseudogene. CDR3 length: 18 residues.